This TCR beta chain stems from a study of blood T cells in healthy people across ages. Germline lookup yields CDR1 MDHEN and CDR2 SYDVKM. V lost 2 bases and J 4 bases, leaving 14 bases between the germline ends. The CDR3 loop spans 15 amino acids. Then a second PCR, running about 6 to 11 cycles, was carried out with a sample-barcoded 5' primer and a J-beta primer mix. TCRdb re-derived calls from the 5' RACE reads in MiXCR, one entry per CDR3 protein. The sample has hundreds of thousands of distinct CDR3 sequences, around 48% seen once. This sequence originates from a man aged 25-45 years in good health. The sequenced sample consisted of blood. The chain uses TRBV28 and TRBJ1-2; maybe TRBD1 (5 bases). The CDR3 is CASSLVGTVAYGYTF. As DNA, the CDR3 is TGTGCCAGCAGTTTAGTGGGGACGGTAGCCTATGGCTACACCTTC.